Each of the 18 T cell receptor beta chains below was sequenced from the same sample in a study of blood T cell repertoires in COVID-19. Clones were read by immunoSEQ multiplex PCR, and TCRdb kept only the in-frame ones, dropping some. The sample lists about 60,000 clones, roughly 80% occurring once. The sequenced sample consisted of peripheral blood. All receptors derive from a human donor in a cohort sampled during active COVID-19.

The chain employs TRBV28 and TRBJ1-6; tentative D call: TRBD1 (5 bases). Germline V gives CDR1 MDHEN, CDR2 SYDVKM. The length of the CDR3 is 14 residues. V was pared by 1 base and J by 6 bases, with 7 bases between. The CDR3 here is CASSLYQGNSPLHF. Written as DNA, the CDR3 is TGTGCCAGCAGTTTATATCAGGGTAATTCACCCCTCCACTTT. Full variable domain (missing parts from reference TRBV28 and TRBJ1-6): DVKVTQSSRYLVKRTGEKVFLECVQDMDHENMFWYRQDPGLGLRLIYFSYDVKMKEKGDIPEGYSVSREKKERFSLILESASTNQTSMYLCASSLYQGNSPLHFGNGTRLTVT.

V and J are TRBV18 and TRBJ2-1; TRBD2 aligns across 11 bases. Germline lookup yields CDR1 KGHSH and CDR2 LQKENI. This CDR3 is 17 amino acids long. The trim removed 6 bases at V and 5 bases at J, leaving 12 bases unmatched. CDR3 bases: TGTGCCAGCTCCTCCATCTTAGCGGGAGGGGCAAACAATGAGCAGTTCTTC. Encoded protein: CASSSILAGGANNEQFF.

The chain combines TRBV19 with TRBJ2-6, with D unresolved. Trimming left V 5 bases short and J 12 bases short, with 11 bases between. CDR3 length: 12 amino acids. Germline V CDR1 and CDR2: LNHDA, SQIVND (reference sequence). CDR3: CASSPRGSVLTF. CDR3 DNA sequence: TGTGCCAGTAGTCCTAGAGGATCCGTCCTGACTTTC. The full variable domain, rest sourced from reference TRBV19 and TRBJ2-6, is DGGITQSPKYLFRKEGQNVTLSCEQNLNHDAMYWYRQDPGQGLRLIYYSQIVNDFQKGDIAEGYSVSREKKESFPLTVTSAQKNPTAFYLCASSPRGSVLTFGAGSRLTVL.

In this sample, this clone is medium-sized. The V and J genes are TRBV24-1 and TRBJ2-6, with a possible D match to TRBD2 (5 bases). Germline assignment: CDR1 KGHDR and CDR2 SFDVKD. The CDR3 totals 17 residues. V lost 9 bases to trimming and J lost 0 bases, with 17 bases between them. The chain's CDR3 is CATGGRTHLSGANVLTF. In nucleotides, the CDR3 is TGTGCCACCGGCGGTAGGACTCACCTCTCTGGGGCCAACGTCCTGACTTTC.

In regard to this clone: The CDR3 end shows no conserved phenylalanine or tryptophan, and so a read error is likely. The limits of the CDR3 on the DNA are not certain, so only TCRdb's listed CDR3 is given. The rearrangement joins TRBV6-4 to TRBJ1-4; the DNA was not compared with TRBD1, the D call given in the table. The CDR3 is made up of 10 amino acids, end residues included. Germline CDR1 MRHNA, CDR2 SNTAGT. The CDR3 is CASSEASHSP.

The chain is built from TRBV7-9 and TRBJ1-4; the D is unclear. The CDR3 consists of 12 residues. The germline CDR1 and CDR2 sequences are SEHNR and FQNEAQ (reference sequence). V lost 5 bases to trimming and J lost 5 bases, with 6 bases between them. The CDR3 DNA is TGTGCCAGCAGCCCCGTAAATGAAAAACTGTTTTTT. Protein sequence: CASSPVNEKLFF.

This chain connects TRBV7-2 to TRBJ2-7; D might be TRBD1 (5 bases). The CDR3 spans 15 residues. Trimming removed 2 bases at V and 2 bases at J, with 13 bases between. Germline assignment: CDR1 SGHTA and CDR2 FQGNSA. CDR3 region: CASSLFWTTTYEQYF. DNA of the CDR3: TGTGCCAGCAGCTTATTTTGGACAACCACCTACGAGCAGTACTTC.

This clone came up a few times. The V call is TRBV6-6, the J call TRBJ2-7, with 9 nucleotides matching TRBD1. CDR1 is MNHNY, CDR2 SVGAGI, per germline (reference sequence). The CDR3 length is 14 residues. Trimming took 6 bases from V and 5 from J; bases not matched to a gene: 8. Here the CDR3 DNA reads TGTGCCAGCAGCCTGACAGGGGGGAATGACGAGCAGTACTTC. This codes for CASSLTGGNDEQYF.

In nucleotides, the CDR3 is TGCAGTGCTAGTGGGACTAGCGGGAGGGCCGGGAATGAGCAGTTCTTC. Its protein product is CSASGTSGRAGNEQFF. This sequence joins TRBV20-1 and TRBJ2-1, with 16 bases lining up with TRBD2. The CDR3 totals 16 residues. Germline CDR1 DFQATT, CDR2 SNEGSKA (reference sequence). After removal of 3 bases from V and 7 bases from J, the junction contained 6 bases not matched to a gene.

J is TRBJ2-4 and V is TRBV5-6; D is perhaps TRBD1 (5 bases). The CDR3 spans 18 residues. V dropped 3 bases and J dropped 0 bases, with 19 bases sitting between them. Germline CDR1 SGHDT, CDR2 YYEEEE. The CDR3 loop is CASSSLGHRILAKNIQYF. The CDR3 DNA sequence: TGTGCCAGCAGCTCTCTAGGCCACAGGATTCTAGCCAAAAACATTCAGTACTTC.

Written as DNA, the CDR3 is TGTGCCAGCAGTTCTCGTACCCCGGGAGAGACCCAGTACTTC. Its protein is CASSSRTPGETQYF. The V and J genes are TRBV28 and TRBJ2-5; D gene unclear. Germline CDR1 and CDR2: MDHEN and SYDVKM. CDR3 size: 14 residues. V dropped 4 bases and J dropped 4 bases, with 13 bases sitting between them. The entire variable domain, with the rest obtained from reference TRBV28 and TRBJ2-5, is as follows: DVKVTQSSRYLVKRTGEKVFLECVQDMDHENMFWYRQDPGLGLRLIYFSYDVKMKEKGDIPEGYSVSREKKERFSLILESASTNQTSMYLCASSSRTPGETQYFGPGTRLLVL.

The gene calls are TRBV11-2 and TRBJ2-7; TRBD2 aligns across 7 bases. From germline, CDR1 is SGHAT and CDR2 FQNNGV. This CDR3 region has 15 residues. Losses at the gene ends were 4 bases for V and 2 bases for J; bases not matched to a gene: 8. The CDR3 DNA follows: TGTGCCAGCAGCTCGACGGGGGGATCAACCTACGAGCAGTACTTC. Its protein product is CASSSTGGSTYEQYF. Variable domain in full (rest from reference TRBV11-2 and TRBJ2-7): EAGVAQSPRYKIIEKRQSVAFWCNPISGHATLYWYQQILGQGPKLLIQFQNNGVVDDSQLPKDRFSAERLKGVDSTLKIQPAKLEDSAVYLCASSSTGGSTYEQYFGPGTRLTVT.

The chain couples TRBV7-2 to TRBJ2-7, with TRBD1 identical over 8 bases. The V segment lost 5 bases and the J segment 1 base; nucleotides outside the gene matches: 4. Germline loops: CDR1 SGHTA, CDR2 FQGNSA. This CDR3 has 14 amino acids. The CDR3, as DNA: TGTGCCAGCAGCAAACGGGACAGGTCCTACGAGCAGTACTTC. Amino acid sequence: CASSKRDRSYEQYF.

The gene calls are TRBV6-5 and TRBJ1-2; D possibly corresponds to TRBD1 (6 bases). Trimming pared 9 bases from V and 2 bases from J, leaving 13 bases between. CDR3 length equals 13 residues. Germline CDR1 MNHEY, CDR2 SVGAGI. CDR3 in amino acids: CASPRDTNYGYTF. The CDR3 DNA reads TGTGCCAGTCCCCGGGACACCAACTATGGCTACACCTTC.

The chain joins TRBV28 to TRBJ2-2; 7 bases match TRBD1. Germline V gene data show CDR1 as MDHEN and CDR2 as SYDVKM. J was trimmed by 2 bases and V by 6 bases; bases with no gene match: 12. This CDR3 contains 17 residues. CDR3 sequence reads: CASSSLRQGTNTGELFF. The CDR3 region has the DNA TGTGCCAGCAGCTCCCTCCGACAGGGCACAAACACCGGGGAGCTGTTTTTT.

This clone showed up just a few times. The chain combines TRBV3-1 (or the pseudogene TRBV3-2) with TRBJ2-6; D is undetermined. This CDR3 comprises 17 residues. Trimming took off 1 base at V and 0 bases at J, with 10 bases between the two ends. CDR1 LGHDT and CDR2 YNNKEL come from the germline V gene (reference sequence). CDR3 region: CASSQGSSFSGANVLTF. CDR3 coding DNA: TGTGCCAGCAGCCAAGGTAGCAGCTTCTCTGGGGCCAACGTCCTGACTTTC.

The J gene is TRBJ2-3, the V gene TRBV5-6; 10 bases line up with TRBD2. The J segment lost 7 bases and the V segment lost 1 base, leaving 3 bases of the junction unmatched. Germline CDR1 is SGHDT and CDR2 is YYEEEE. This CDR3 is built from 14 residues. The CDR3 DNA sequence: TGTGCCAGCAGCTTGTATAGCGGGGGGAATACGCAGTATTTT. Translation gives CASSLYSGGNTQYF.

The chain is built from TRBV6-5 and TRBJ2-1, with 10 bases fitting TRBD2. The germline V gene encodes CDR1 MNHEY and CDR2 SVGAGI. The CDR3 covers 16 residues. The V gene end was trimmed by 0 bases and the J gene end by 7 bases; junction bases not matched to a gene: 6. The CDR3 region is CASSYSPGLAYNEQFF. The CDR3 nucleotides are TGTGCCAGCAGTTACTCCCCGGGACTAGCGTATAATGAGCAGTTCTTC.